Listed below are T cell receptor beta chains from one sample, sequenced in a study of CD8 T cells in ankylosing spondylitis. One entry per CDR3 protein results from TCRdb running MiXCR on the 5' RACE reads. Counted here are around 300,000 distinct CDR3 sequences, 9.5% to 13% occurring once; the ten biggest clones make up roughly 9.2%. The sample comprised blood, either unsorted or a sorted T cell fraction (not recorded which). Source of these receptors: a female donor with ankylosing spondylitis or in good health (not recorded which). Each CDR3 is given with its conserved first and last residue. The D gene is left open where the match is weak. Clone size, where shown, is once, few, many, or a class for clones that have expanded.

DNA: TGTGCCAGCAGGGGGGAAGCGGGGGTGGATGAGCAGTTCTTC
CDR3: CASRGEAGVDEQFF
size: .
V: TRBV6-4
length: 14
D: TRBD2
J: TRBJ2-1

DNA: TGTGCCAGCAGTTTCTCCCGAACTCCTAGCACAGATACGCAGTATTTT
CDR3: CASSFSRTPSTDTQYF
size: many
V: TRBV12-3/TRBV12-4
length: 16
D: .
J: TRBJ2-3

DNA: TGCGCCAGCAGCTCGAAGGGGGGGCCGAACACCGGGGAGCTGTTTTTT
CDR3: CASSSKGGPNTGELFF
size: many
V: TRBV5-1
length: 16
D: .
J: TRBJ2-2

DNA: TGTGCCAGCAGCGTAGACCAAGGGGATAATTCACCCCTCCACTTT
CDR3: CASSVDQGDNSPLHF
size: many
V: TRBV9
length: 15
D: .
J: TRBJ1-6

DNA: TGTGCCAGCAGCCCGGACCGGGTTCAGCCCCAGCATTTT
CDR3: CASSPDRVQPQHF
size: .
V: TRBV7-2
length: 13
D: .
J: TRBJ1-5

DNA: TGCAGTGCTAGGGCAACGGGGGACCCGACCGGGGAGCTGTTTTTT
CDR3: CSARATGDPTGELFF
size: many
V: TRBV20-1
length: 15
D: .
J: TRBJ2-2

DNA: TGTGCCACCAGCAGAGATGGGACAGGGGCCAAAAACATTCAGTACTTC
CDR3: CATSRDGTGAKNIQYF
size: many
V: TRBV15
length: 16
D: TRBD1
J: TRBJ2-4

DNA: TGCGCCAGCAGCCAGGGACGGGGAGTCAACTATGGCTACACCTTC
CDR3: CASSQGRGVNYGYTF
size: .
V: TRBV5-1
length: 15
D: .
J: TRBJ1-2

DNA: TGCAGCGTTATATTGACAGATACGCAGTATTTT
CDR3: CSVILTDTQYF
size: many
V: TRBV29-1
length: 11
D: .
J: TRBJ2-3

DNA: TGCGCCAGCAGCTTGGCCGGTACCTCCGAGCAGTACTTC
CDR3: CASSLAGTSEQYF
size: few
V: TRBV5-1
length: 13
D: .
J: TRBJ2-7

DNA: TGTGCCTGGAGTGTACAGGGCGGGGGAAGCATTCAGTACTTC
CDR3: CAWSVQGGGSIQYF
size: .
V: TRBV30
length: 14
D: .
J: TRBJ2-4

DNA: TGCAGTGCTAGAGAGAAAGGAGTTGCCGCTGGGTATGGCTACACCTTC
CDR3: CSAREKGVAAGYGYTF
size: few
V: TRBV20-1
length: 16
D: .
J: TRBJ1-2

DNA: TGCAGTGCAAGTCCCCTCAGGGAGACCAATGAGCAGTTCTTC
CDR3: CSASPLRETNEQFF
size: few
V: TRBV20-1
length: 14
D: .
J: TRBJ2-1

DNA: TGCAGTGCTATACGCGGGAGTACCTACGAGCAGTACTTC
CDR3: CSAIRGSTYEQYF
size: many
V: TRBV20-1
length: 13
D: TRBD2
J: TRBJ2-7

DNA: TGTGCCAGCAATTCTGCTAGAGGCGAGCAGTTCTTC
CDR3: CASNSARGEQFF
size: many
V: TRBV27
length: 12
D: .
J: TRBJ2-1

DNA: TGTGCCACCGGGACTAGCGGGGATCAAGAGACCCAGTACTTC
CDR3: CATGTSGDQETQYF
size: few
V: TRBV10-3
length: 14
D: TRBD2
J: TRBJ2-5

DNA: TGTGCCAGCAGAAGAAGCGGGGGGCCACGCACCGGGGAGCTGTTTTTT
CDR3: CASRRSGGPRTGELFF
size: .
V: TRBV2
length: 16
D: TRBD2
J: TRBJ2-2

DNA: TGCGCCAGCAGCTTGTTAGGGACAGGGAATAATGAAAAACTGTTTTTT
CDR3: CASSLLGTGNNEKLFF
size: few
V: TRBV5-1
length: 16
D: TRBD1
J: TRBJ1-4

DNA: TGTGCCACCCAGGGACAGGGGCCCTACAATGAGCAGTTCTTC
CDR3: CATQGQGPYNEQFF
size: .
V: TRBV6-2/TRBV6-3
length: 14
D: TRBD1
J: TRBJ2-1

DNA: TGCGCCAGCAGCCCCCGGGGGGGGAACATTCAGTACTTC
CDR3: CASSPRGGNIQYF
size: .
V: TRBV5-1
length: 13
D: TRBD2
J: TRBJ2-4

DNA: TGTGCCAGCAGCTCCTCCGGGACGCAGAACACTGAAGCTTTCTTT
CDR3: CASSSSGTQNTEAFF
size: few
V: TRBV7-2
length: 15
D: .
J: TRBJ1-1

DNA: TGTGCCAGCAGTTTCAGGGTGGGGGAGCAGTACTTC
CDR3: CASSFRVGEQYF
size: few
V: TRBV27
length: 12
D: .
J: TRBJ2-7

DNA: TGCAGTGCCCAAGGGCAGGTCTACAATGAGCAGTTCTTC
CDR3: CSAQGQVYNEQFF
size: .
V: TRBV20-1
length: 13
D: .
J: TRBJ2-1

DNA: TGTGCCACCAGCAGCGATTCAACCGGAGCCTACGAGCAGTACTTC
CDR3: CATSSDSTGAYEQYF
size: .
V: TRBV15
length: 15
D: .
J: TRBJ2-7

DNA: TGCGCCAGCAGCCAAGAAGTAGCGGCGGGCTACAATGAGCAGTTCTTC
CDR3: CASSQEVAAGYNEQFF
size: many
V: TRBV4-1
length: 16
D: .
J: TRBJ2-1

DNA: TGTGCCATCAGTGGGACAGCTTATGGCTACACCTTC
CDR3: CAISGTAYGYTF
size: many
V: TRBV10-3
length: 12
D: .
J: TRBJ1-2

DNA: TGTGCCAGCAGTCGACAGGGAGGAGGGGGGAATGAGCAGTTCTTC
CDR3: CASSRQGGGGNEQFF
size: .
V: TRBV28
length: 15
D: .
J: TRBJ2-1

DNA: TGCAGTGCTAGAGAAATTCAAGGGCACACTGAAGCTTTCTTT
CDR3: CSAREIQGHTEAFF
size: many
V: TRBV20-1
length: 14
D: .
J: TRBJ1-1

DNA: TGCTGTGCTAGAGCGGGGGCGGGTAACCACTTTACCTACGAGCAGTACTTC
CDR3: CCARAGAGNHFTYEQYF
size: few
V: TRBV20-1
length: 17
D: TRBD2
J: TRBJ2-7

DNA: TGTGCCATCAGTGAGAGTGGGGACCAAATCGGGCAGTACTTC
CDR3: CAISESGDQIGQYF
size: .
V: TRBV10-3
length: 14
D: .
J: TRBJ2-7

DNA: TGCGCCAGCAGCTTGGAGGACCAGACTCGGGGCTACACCTTC
CDR3: CASSLEDQTRGYTF
size: many
V: TRBV5-1
length: 14
D: .
J: TRBJ1-2

DNA: TGTGCCACGGCAAAGAGCTCCTACGAGCAGTACTTC
CDR3: CATAKSSYEQYF
size: many
V: TRBV28
length: 12
D: .
J: TRBJ2-7

DNA: TGTGCCAGCGGGGGGACAGCGAACACCGGGGAGCTGTTTTTT
CDR3: CASGGTANTGELFF
size: few
V: TRBV6-1
length: 14
D: .
J: TRBJ2-2

DNA: TGTGCCAGCAGCTTGGTAGTGGATACGCAGTATTTT
CDR3: CASSLVVDTQYF
size: many
V: TRBV5-5
length: 12
D: .
J: TRBJ2-3

DNA: TGCACCGCCTCGGCGGGGCCTATAATCTACGAGCAGTACTTC
CDR3: CTASAGPIIYEQYF
size: many
V: TRBV20-1
length: 14
D: .
J: TRBJ2-7

DNA: TGTGCCAGCAGTTTGCGTCCAGCGGTGAGCACAGATACGCAGTATTTT
CDR3: CASSLRPAVSTDTQYF
size: many
V: TRBV12-3/TRBV12-4
length: 16
D: .
J: TRBJ2-3

DNA: TGTGCTAGTGGTTCGTTCCGGGACTACCACTTC
CDR3: CASGSFRDYHF
size: .
V: TRBV12-5
length: 11
D: TRBD2
J: TRBJ2-1

DNA: TGTGCCAGCAGCCGACAGGAATACACCGGGGAGCTGTTTTTT
CDR3: CASSRQEYTGELFF
size: few
V: TRBV7-9
length: 14
D: .
J: TRBJ2-2

DNA: TGCAGTGCGACGGGACAGTGGTCGGCAGATACGCAGTATTTT
CDR3: CSATGQWSADTQYF
size: .
V: TRBV20-1
length: 14
D: TRBD1
J: TRBJ2-3

DNA: TGCGCCAGCAGCTCCCCAGGGGTAACTGAAGCTTTCTTT
CDR3: CASSSPGVTEAFF
size: many
V: TRBV5-1
length: 13
D: .
J: TRBJ1-1

DNA: TGTGCCAGCAGTCCCCAAGGCCGTCGGGGGGGCACAGATACGCAGTATTTT
CDR3: CASSPQGRRGGTDTQYF
size: many
V: TRBV27
length: 17
D: TRBD2
J: TRBJ2-3

DNA: TGTGCCATCAGTGAGTCCTCCAACGGGGAGCTGTTTTTT
CDR3: CAISESSNGELFF
size: many
V: TRBV10-3
length: 13
D: .
J: TRBJ2-2

DNA: TGTGCCAGCAGCGTCGGAGGTGCCGGGGAGCTGTTTTTT
CDR3: CASSVGGAGELFF
size: many
V: TRBV9
length: 13
D: .
J: TRBJ2-2

DNA: TGTGCCAGCAGCAGGAGGGTAGTCGGGGAGCTGTTTTTT
CDR3: CASSRRVVGELFF
size: many
V: TRBV28
length: 13
D: .
J: TRBJ2-2

DNA: TGCAGTGCTATAGGTGGGCCCGGGGAGCTGTTTTTT
CDR3: CSAIGGPGELFF
size: many
V: TRBV20-1
length: 12
D: .
J: TRBJ2-2

DNA: TGTGCCAGCAGTGGGACAGGGGGTCTGTTCTTC
CDR3: CASSGTGGLFF
size: many
V: TRBV25-1
length: 11
D: TRBD1
J: TRBJ2-1

DNA: TGTGCCAGCAGCTTGGTAGACAATAATGAAAAACTGTTTTTT
CDR3: CASSLVDNNEKLFF
size: few
V: TRBV5-6
length: 14
D: .
J: TRBJ1-4

DNA: TGCGCCAGCAGCGAAAAGACAGGGGTAGGAACTGAAGCTTTCTTT
CDR3: CASSEKTGVGTEAFF
size: .
V: TRBV5-1
length: 15
D: TRBD1
J: TRBJ1-1

DNA: TGTGCCAGCAGCAGTGACAGGGTGGGCAATCAGCCCCAGCATTTT
CDR3: CASSSDRVGNQPQHF
size: .
V: TRBV7-2
length: 15
D: TRBD1
J: TRBJ1-5

DNA: TGTGCCAGCAGTTTACGAGCGCCCGAGACCCAGTACTTC
CDR3: CASSLRAPETQYF
size: .
V: TRBV28
length: 13
D: .
J: TRBJ2-5

DNA: TGTGCCAGCAGCTTAGCTAGAGATACGCAGTATTTT
CDR3: CASSLARDTQYF
size: many
V: TRBV7-2
length: 12
D: .
J: TRBJ2-3

DNA: TGTGCCAGCTCACCACTTAGATTTACCGGGACAAAGGACAAAAACATTCAGTACTTC
CDR3: CASSPLRFTGTKDKNIQYF
size: few
V: TRBV18
length: 19
D: .
J: TRBJ2-4

DNA: TGTGCCAGCAGCCAGGGGAGCGCCTATGGCTACACCTTC
CDR3: CASSQGSAYGYTF
size: few
V: TRBV7-9
length: 13
D: .
J: TRBJ1-2

DNA: TGTGCCAGCAGCTTATTACCGAGGGTCTCCGAGCAGTACTTC
CDR3: CASSLLPRVSEQYF
size: few
V: TRBV11-3
length: 14
D: .
J: TRBJ2-7

DNA: TGTGCCAGCAGCGTAGTCAGTGGCCTCGAGCAAGAGACCCAGTACTTC
CDR3: CASSVVSGLEQETQYF
size: many
V: TRBV9
length: 16
D: .
J: TRBJ2-5

DNA: TGTGCCAGCAGCCTTTACCCGACTAGCGGCGGGGAGCTGTTTTTT
CDR3: CASSLYPTSGGELFF
size: few
V: TRBV11-2
length: 15
D: TRBD2
J: TRBJ2-2

DNA: TGTGCCAGCAGCTTTTTTCACAGCATGAACACTGAAGCTTTCTTT
CDR3: CASSFFHSMNTEAFF
size: many
V: TRBV7-2
length: 15
D: .
J: TRBJ1-1

DNA: TGTGCCAGCAGGGCACTGGGATCAGAAAGAGAGACCCAGTACTTC
CDR3: CASRALGSERETQYF
size: .
V: TRBV5-6
length: 15
D: .
J: TRBJ2-5

DNA: TGCGCCAGCAGCTTGGACAGAGACGGCTACGAGCAGTACTTC
CDR3: CASSLDRDGYEQYF
size: many
V: TRBV5-1
length: 14
D: .
J: TRBJ2-7